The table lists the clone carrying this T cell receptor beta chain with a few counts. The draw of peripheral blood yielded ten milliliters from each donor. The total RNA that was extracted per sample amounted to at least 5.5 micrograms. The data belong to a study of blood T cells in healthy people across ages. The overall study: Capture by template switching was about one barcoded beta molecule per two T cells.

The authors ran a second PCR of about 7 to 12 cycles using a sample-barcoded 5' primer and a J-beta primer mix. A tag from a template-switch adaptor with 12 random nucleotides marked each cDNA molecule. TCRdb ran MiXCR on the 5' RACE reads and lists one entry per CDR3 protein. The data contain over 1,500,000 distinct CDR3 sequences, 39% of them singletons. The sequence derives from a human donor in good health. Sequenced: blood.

The CDR3 is CASSEYSQRNGYTF. The CDR3 DNA is TGTGCCAGCAGTGAATATTCACAGAGAAATGGCTACACCTTC. The chain recombines TRBV25-1 with TRBJ1-2; D gene ambiguous. The CDR3 has 14 residues. The V end was cut by 0 bases, the J end by 6 bases, with 11 bases between. Germline CDR1 is MGHDK and CDR2 is SYGVNS.